This T cell receptor (beta chain) was found in a study of cytomegalovirus exposure and HLA in healthy donors (dated 2017 in TCRdb). Regarding the complete study: According to an earlier analysis of 550 to 700 of the donors, 150 million to 200 million T cells yielded 117 million unique TCR beta sequences and 250 to 350 Gb of sequence data. Because of strong linkage in the cohort, five DR-DQ haplotypes were treated as single units for association and clustering. To predict cytomegalovirus infection status, the study brought together high-throughput TCR immunosequencing, statistical association of individual TCRs with disease status, and machine learning. Across some 400 genotyped donors of the cohort, an average of approximately 200,000 unique TCR beta nucleotide sequences per donor were sequenced, and about a sixth of those sequences were non-productive. All discovery cohort repertoires had been generated on a single sequencing platform. Genome-wide SNP genotypes for about 60% of the roughly 700 donors were used in a later genetic analysis, which treated that subset as a discovery cohort. The study aimed to test whether signatures of past pathogen exposure could be identified by cataloging public T cell receptors. Both class I and class II loci were covered by HLA typing, at four-digit resolution. Along with the roughly 610-subject first cohort, a separate validation cohort of over a hundred different subjects was used. Alongside the repertoire data, information on donor age, sex, ethnicity and CMV serostatus was compiled. The study profiled the T cell repertoires of approximately 700 subjects by immunosequencing and related them to cytomegalovirus serostatus. In the later analysis, no new phenotypic data were used to find candidate immune exposures; instead, reliance was placed on TCR beta sequences and their occurrence across donors. An early release that covered some 630 HLA-typed donors contained around 300 gigabases of sequencing data and roughly 84 million unique TCR sequences. To decide whether each TCR beta V gene segment behaved as functional or pseudogenic, an earlier analysis of fewer than 750 of the donors relied on high-throughput TCR beta sequencing. A later analysis re-analyzed previously published TCR beta repertoires from 500 to 700 donors and added high-resolution HLA genotyping to study TCR occurrence patterns. Among the 398 genotyped donors, 75% to 90% belonged to the genetic ancestry cluster associated with self-reported Caucasian donors. Typing coverage varied by locus: roughly 629-640 donors for A, B, C, DRB1 and DQB1; approximately 500 for DQA1; more than 600 for DPA1; approximately 490 for DPB1.

On this clone: The antigen it binds to is not known. No much larger clone is present one base from it, and per-base qualities are unavailable.

The library was made by the immunoSEQ multiplex PCR assay. For the multiplex PCR, a mixture combining 60 forward primers for TCR Vbeta segments and 13 reverse primers for TCR Jbeta segments was used. Amplification of the CDR3 region of rearranged TCR beta genes was performed with a multiplex PCR assay on genomic DNA. The Illumina HiSeq System was used to sequence the amplified TCR beta libraries as 87-base-pair reads. Per the source publication's procedure: A later analysis counted approximately 76 million unique TCR beta chains across the 690 or so repertoires, and 10 million to 12 million of these chains were shared by at least two donors. Raw reads were error-corrected and collapsed into unique sequences with a nearest-neighbor algorithm that merged closely related sequences to remove PCR and sequencing errors. Alignment of CDR3 sequences to IMGT reference sequences was used to assign V, D and J gene segments. For a sequence to be retained, a match of at least six nucleotides was required to both a V gene segment and a J gene segment. A rearrangement was called productive if the CDR3 had no stop codons and remained in frame with V and J, and every other rearrangement was called non-productive. Following IMGT convention, CDR3 was defined as the stretch from the second conserved V-encoded cysteine up to the conserved J-encoded phenylalanine. Sequences without an unambiguous match to a single V gene segment were excluded from the earlier analysis of several hundred of the donors. In an earlier analysis of more than 500 of the donors, a V segment was called functional when productive rearrangements were above 56.7%, and segregating when the standard deviation between donors exceeded 5%. A statistical classification framework was built for diagnosing cytomegalovirus status from the catalog of TCR beta chain sequences. In a later analysis, V and J genes were assigned by comparing TCR nucleotide sequences against IMGT/GENE-DB human TR gene sequences. In a later analysis, CDR3 sequences and most-parsimonious VDJ recombination scenarios were assigned using the TCRdist pipeline. A later analysis defined each TCR beta chain by its CDR3 amino acid sequence plus V-gene family, and excluded reads lacking a unique V-gene family. To address suspected cross-contamination and a sequencing artifact, a later analysis removed roughly 640 highly shared, low-generation-probability nucleotide sequences. A later analysis calculated a clonal expansion index for each public chain from normalized within-repertoire ranks of inferred template counts. Generation probabilities in a later analysis came from a VDJ recombination model fitted to out-of-frame rearrangements, and those results were checked against IGoR. Hypergeometric tests were used in a later analysis to score TCR-TCR, TCR-HLA and TCR-CMV co-occurrence, with a repertoire-size bias correction applied to the TCR pairs. False discovery rates were estimated in a later analysis by permuting HLA or CMV assignments 20 times. In a later analysis, co-occurring TCRs were grouped using DBSCAN, and TCRdist sequence similarity was added for clustering within HLA-allele-positive subsets. Repertoires with fewer than 30,000 or more than 120,000 public chains, plus five repertoires with anomalous nucleotide sharing, were excluded from co-occurrence clustering. TCRdb re-hosts the immuneACCESS table, in-frame sequences only. Its copies lack some clones; in the studies checked, an unresolved V gene accounts for under half of them, and the cause for the rest is not known. V, J and clone size reflect that table, while D and trimming were determined from the DNA. The sample records roughly 150,000 clones, about 80% of which are singletons. The top ten constitute about 6.5% of the sample.

In total, approximately 700 healthy bone marrow donors made up the cohort. At the time of sampling, every cohort member was nominally healthy, though immune exposures that went unrecorded were likely present. The donor was CMV seropositive and was included in the group of some 290 seropositive cohort members. Every donor gave a peripheral blood sample, and the peripheral blood mononuclear cells from that sample were used for TCR beta sequencing. The Qiagen DNeasy Blood Extraction Kit was used to extract genomic DNA from the blood cell samples. Study-wide findings and limitations: In a later analysis, several top co-occurrence clusters were reported to appear linked to parvovirus B19, influenza, CMV and Epstein-Barr virus. In a later analysis, most CMV-associated TCR beta chains were found to appear HLA-restricted, with HLA associations seemingly driven largely by CMV exposure. The 87-base-pair reads could not distinguish some IMGT-functional V segments, including TRBV6-2 and TRBV6-3, so those segments were excluded. The study gave a list of over 150 TCR beta chains associated with cytomegalovirus. Because HLA typing was missing for some donors at each locus, association tests included only the typed subset. Presence/absence analyses assumed roughly uniform sequencing depth across donors, an assumption that may not hold. Most TCR sequences were seen in very few donors, while some public TCRs were found in many individuals. A later analysis found that HLA-associated TCR beta chains were more clonally expanded and had lower generation probabilities than equally common non-associated chains. A later analysis associated 16,951 TCR beta sequences with specific HLA alleles at a false discovery rate of 0.05. Because counts were too low, roughly 16 rarely observed V segments, including chromosome 9 orphons, were excluded from the earlier analysis of fewer than 650 of the donors. Correlated functional status among segregating V segments might reflect linkage disequilibrium, but an unknown experimental factor could not be ruled out. A later genetic analysis reported fewer N-insertions in productive TCRs among donors in an Asian-associated ancestry cluster than the roughly 640-donor mean. Strong co-occurrence of HLA alleles, especially DR and DQ, made assigning TCR associations to individual alleles difficult. Three of the identified cytomegalovirus-associated TCR beta chains were confirmed in vitro to be specific for cytomegalovirus antigens. The only immune exposure information available for the cohort was CMV serostatus. Only TCR beta chains were sequenced in this cohort, and the absence of alpha or paired-chain data limited detectable features. In an earlier analysis of some 550 of the donors, most TCR beta V segments were observed in productive rearrangements about 90% or about 30% of the time, broadly matching IMGT annotations. The authors suggested that the approach could potentially be extended to other disease states and immunological phenotypes. A further reported finding was that TCR beta sequences accurately predicted the HLA-A and HLA-B alleles for most subjects in the first cohort. A later analysis found that TCR association rates varied across HLA loci, with DRB1 alleles showing the most associated TCRs and HLA-C alleles the fewest. A group of highly shared sequence variants was considered likely to be a technical artifact of the sequencing pipeline. The classifier was reported to diagnose cytomegalovirus status with high specificity and sensitivity in both the original and validation cohorts. A later genetic analysis associated a missense DCLRE1C variant with V-gene and J-gene trimming of TCR beta chains, and an independent cohort replicated the association.

CDR1 and CDR2 were assigned from the germline V gene as SGHRS and YFSETQ. Trimming accounts for 4 bases at V and 5 bases at J, while the number of junction bases matched to no gene is 7. Counted from cysteine to phenylalanine, this CDR3 has 14 amino acids. The retained sequence is limited to the CDR3, 42 bases, with the frame set at the first base. The TCR comes from a man aged 35 to 55 in good health and CMV-seropositive. Sequencing was done on a sample of PBMCs. The chain is encoded by TRBV5-1 joined to TRBJ2-3; TRBD1 lines up with 7 middle nucleotides. The base sequence is TGCGCCAGCAGCCCCGACAGGGTCCGAGATACGCAGTATTTT. It translates as CASSPDRVRDTQYF.